The entry that follows covers one TCR beta chain sequence. Its antigen is unidentified. These data are taken from a study of T cell responses to AZD1222 COVID-19 vaccine. Per germline, CDR1 SGHVS and CDR2 FNYEAQ. J was trimmed by 4 bases and V by 4 bases; bases with no gene match: 3. CDR3 length: 13 amino acids. The method was immunoSEQ multiplex PCR; TCRdb's version includes in-frame clones alone and lacks a portion of them. The sample contains more than 110,000 clones, under 95% of which appear only once. Study-wide points: Spike-wide coverage was observed for vaccine-associated CD4 TCRs, with dominant responses at 160-218 and 743-854. The donor cohort was predominantly white British with a female majority, and clonal diversity may have been underestimated. Reportedly, close to half of spike-specific TCRs are directed against unmutated variant regions.

The J gene is TRBJ1-1, the V gene TRBV7-6, with 7 bases fitting TRBD1. The clonotype originates from an adult in good health. Material: peripheral blood, obtained on day 0 of AZD1222 vaccination. The CDR3 DNA sequence: TGTGCCAGCAGCTCGGCAGGGGGCACTGAAGCTTTCTTT. Its translation is CASSSAGGTEAFF.